One sample yielded the 21 T cell receptor beta chains listed below, sequenced in a study of blood T cell repertoires in COVID-19. Profiling relied on immunoSEQ multiplex PCR, and the TCRdb table lists in-frame clones only, not all of them. This table has about 270,000 clones, 80% to 95% appearing once. Sequenced material: PBMCs or T cells enriched from blood (not recorded which). The receptors come from a man aged 35 to 55 who had been exposed to COVID-19.

This rearrangement joins TRBV19 to TRBJ1-3; 8 nucleotides line up with TRBD1. The length of the CDR3 is 14 residues. CDR1 is LNHDA, CDR2 SQIVND, per germline (reference sequence). J was trimmed by 5 bases and V by 8 bases; bases with no gene match: 8. CDR3: CASAAGDRRNTIYF. CDR3 coding DNA: TGTGCCAGTGCCGCGGGGGACAGGCGAAACACCATATATTTT. Supplemented by reference TRBV19 and TRBJ1-3, the full variable domain reads DGGITQSPKYLFRKEGQNVTLSCEQNLNHDAMYWYRQDPGQGLRLIYYSQIVNDFQKGDIAEGYSVSREKKESFPLTVTSAQKNPTAFYLCASAAGDRRNTIYFGEGSWLTVV.

V gene TRBV27 combines with J gene TRBJ1-5; perhaps TRBD1 as D (5 bases). Germline lookup yields CDR1 MNHEY and CDR2 SMNVEV (reference sequence). Trimming took off 4 bases at V and 6 bases at J, with 10 bases between the two ends. The CDR3 totals 13 residues. CDR3 nucleotides: TGTGCCAGCAGTTGGGGGGGAAGTCAGCCCCAGCATTTT. Its translation: CASSWGGSQPQHF.

CDR3 sequence (DNA): TGTGCCAGCAGCTTGACAGCAAGGGTAGGTGTAGACTATGGCTACACCTTC. Its translation is CASSLTARVGVDYGYTF. The rearrangement uses TRBV11-2 and TRBJ1-2; perhaps TRBD1 as D (5 bases). In germline, CDR1 is SGHAT, CDR2 FQNNGV. The V end was cut by 3 bases, the J end by 3 bases, with 20 bases between. The length of the CDR3 is 17 residues.

V and J are TRBV3-1 (or the pseudogene TRBV3-2) and TRBJ1-5; D unclear. V was trimmed by 0 bases and J by 6 bases, leaving 12 bases between them. Germline CDR1 is LGHDT and CDR2 is YNNKEL (reference sequence). This CDR3 has 15 amino acids. The CDR3 DNA reads as TGTGCCAGCAGCCAAGACGGTACGCGGAGTCAGCCCCAGCATTTT. It encodes CASSQDGTRSQPQHF.

This chain connects TRBV6-2 or TRBV6-3 to TRBJ2-2; the D is unclear. Germline CDR1 is MNHEY and CDR2 is SVGEGT. With 1 base removed from V and 3 bases from J, the gap between germline ends came to 9 bases. The CDR3 contains 15 residues. DNA of the CDR3: TGTGCCAGCAGTTACTTGGGCCCAGACACCGGGGAGCTGTTTTTT. Its translation: CASSYLGPDTGELFF.

The chain joins TRBV2 to TRBJ2-7; no clear D gene. Per germline, CDR1 SNHLY and CDR2 FYNNEI. The CDR3 covers 10 residues. V dropped 4 bases and J dropped 6 bases, with 4 bases sitting between them. CDR3 in amino acids: CASSVVEQYF. The CDR3 bases are TGTGCCAGCAGTGTAGTCGAGCAGTACTTC.

The chain couples TRBV3-1 (or the pseudogene TRBV3-2) to TRBJ2-7, with D maybe TRBD1 (5 bases). The CDR3 runs to 11 residues. Trimming pared 8 bases from V and 9 bases from J, leaving 14 bases between. In germline, CDR1 is LGHDT, CDR2 YNNKEL (reference sequence). The CDR3 here is CASPTGPGQYF. DNA for the CDR3: TGTGCCAGCCCTACAGGTCCTGGGCAGTACTTC.

The J gene is TRBJ2-3, the V gene TRBV7-9; no definite D call. The CDR3 loop spans 11 amino acids. Trimming pared 7 bases from V and 3 bases from J, leaving 5 bases between. CDR1 is SEHNR and CDR2 is FQNEAQ in the germline V gene (reference sequence). The CDR3 loop reads CASMRTDTQYF. CDR3 coding DNA: TGTGCCAGCATGAGGACAGATACGCAGTATTTT.

This clone was observed once. V is TRBV19 and J is TRBJ1-5, with a tentative D call TRBD1 (5 bases). The germline V and J ends were trimmed by 2 bases and 1 base, with 9 bases remaining between them. CDR3 length: 15 amino acids. The germline V gene has CDR1 LNHDA and CDR2 SQIVND (reference sequence). The CDR3 sequence: CASSIPPGSNQPQHF. For the CDR3, the DNA is TGTGCCAGTAGTATACCTCCAGGGAGCAATCAGCCCCAGCATTTT.

V usage is TRBV5-1 and J usage is TRBJ2-3; D is unclear. The CDR3 contains 12 residues. Deletions cut 2 bases from V and 4 bases from J, with 5 bases between. The germline V gene has CDR1 SGHRS and CDR2 YFSETQ. CDR3 sequence (DNA): TGCGCCAGCAGCTTCACAGCAGATACGCAGTATTTT. The encoded protein is CASSFTADTQYF.

The genes are TRBV7-2 and TRBJ1-6; D gene ambiguous. The germline CDR1 and CDR2 sequences are SGHTA and FQGNSA. The CDR3 is made up of 15 amino acids. The V end was cut by 3 bases, the J end by 0 bases, with 6 bases between. CDR3 sequence: CASSFVSSYNSPLHF. CDR3 DNA: TGTGCCAGCAGCTTCGTGAGCTCCTATAATTCACCCCTCCACTTT.

This clone was counted a single time. This chain joins TRBV19 and TRBJ2-3; tentative D call: TRBD2 (6 bases). The germline V gene encodes CDR1 LNHDA and CDR2 SQIVND (reference sequence). V lost 4 bases to trimming and J lost 0 bases, with 14 bases between them. CDR3 length equals 16 residues. This CDR3 reads CASSRVSGTSTDTQYF. The CDR3, as DNA: TGTGCCAGTAGTAGAGTTAGCGGCACTAGCACAGATACGCAGTATTTT.

This clone is a singleton in its sample. The V and J genes are TRBV5-1 and TRBJ2-5; 9 nucleotides align to TRBD1. From germline, CDR1 is SGHRS and CDR2 YFSETQ. V lost 3 bases to trimming and J lost 4 bases; unmatched junction nucleotides: 7. CDR3 length equals 15 residues. CDR3 in amino acids: CASSSGTGLSETQYF. CDR3 nucleotide sequence: TGCGCCAGCAGCTCAGGGACAGGGCTATCAGAGACCCAGTACTTC.

V and J are TRBV3-1 (or the pseudogene TRBV3-2) and TRBJ1-3, with unresolved D. This CDR3 region has 14 residues. The V gene's germline CDR1 is LGHDT and CDR2 YNNKEL (reference sequence). V gave up 4 bases and J gave up 1 base, with 8 bases separating them. CDR3 protein: CASSLNPSGNTIYF. DNA of the CDR3: TGTGCCAGCAGCCTCAATCCATCTGGAAACACCATATATTTT.

The chain is built from TRBV12-5 and TRBJ2-3, with D possibly TRBD1 on 6 matching bases. V shed 3 bases and J shed 7 bases, with 11 bases lying between them. The CDR3 sequence is 13 residues long. CDR1 and CDR2 (germline): LGHNT, FRNRAP. The CDR3 bases are TGTGCTAGTGGTTTAAACACAGGGAATACGCAGTATTTT. Protein: CASGLNTGNTQYF.

The gene calls are TRBV2 and TRBJ2-1; D perhaps matches TRBD2 (6 bases). The CDR3 loop spans 13 amino acids. CDR1 SNHLY and CDR2 FYNNEI come from the germline V gene. Between the trimmed V and J ends, which lost 10 bases and 5 bases, there was a span of 15 bases. The CDR3 sequence is CAILGLDNNEQFF. CDR3 DNA: TGTGCCATTCTGGGACTCGACAACAATGAGCAGTTCTTC.

The chain employs TRBV6-5 and TRBJ1-1; TRBD1 is a possible D gene (5 bases). The V end lost 6 bases, the J end lost 3 bases, and 14 bases lay between the germline ends. This CDR3 region has 14 residues. CDR1 MNHEY and CDR2 SVGAGI come from the germline V gene. For the CDR3, the DNA is TGTGCCAGCAGACAAGACAGATGGGACACTGAAGCTTTCTTT. This sequence encodes CASRQDRWDTEAFF.

The chain couples TRBV19 to TRBJ2-6, with 7 bases matching TRBD1. The CDR3 is made up of 17 amino acids. Germline V gene lookup returns CDR1 LNHDA and CDR2 SQIVND (reference sequence). V was pared by 7 bases and J by 0 bases, with 9 bases of the junction left unmatched. The DNA for the CDR3 is TGTGCCAGTATAAAGGGGGCCTACTCCTCTGGGGCCAACGTCCTGACTTTC. Translation gives CASIKGAYSSGANVLTF.

This rearrangement joins TRBV9 to TRBJ1-1; D unresolved. Germline CDR1 is SGDLS and CDR2 is YYNGEE. This CDR3 spans 13 amino acids. V was shortened by 3 bases and J by 0 bases, with 6 bases between the two germline ends. CDR3 sequence reads: CASSGEMNTEAFF. In nucleotides, the CDR3 is TGTGCCAGCAGCGGAGAAATGAACACTGAAGCTTTCTTT.

This clone was seen a single time. This chain links TRBV11-3 with TRBJ2-1, with D perhaps TRBD2 (5 bases). The V end lost 1 base, the J end lost 14 bases, and 15 bases lay between the germline ends. Germline V gene sequence: CDR1 SGHNT, CDR2 YENEEA. CDR3 length: 13 residues. In DNA, the CDR3 is TGTGCCAGCAGCTTAGGATTCGGGGAAGGGAAGTTCTTC. Its translation is CASSLGFGEGKFF. Full variable domain (rest looked up from reference TRBV11-3 and TRBJ2-1): EAGVVQSPRYKIIEKKQPVAFWCNPISGHNTLYWYLQNLGQGPELLIRYENEEAVDDSQLPKDRFSAERLKGVDSTLKIQPAELGDSAVYLCASSLGFGEGKFFGPGTRLTVL.

This clone was detected only once. The genes are TRBV30 and TRBJ2-7, with TRBD1 matching over 9 bases. Germline V gene sequence: CDR1 GTSNPN, CDR2 SVGIG (reference sequence). V gave up 5 bases and J gave up 4 bases; unmatched junction bases: 6. The CDR3 covers 13 residues. The CDR3 DNA reads as TGTGCCTGGCAACAGGGGGCTCGGTACGAGCAGTACTTC. Translation gives CAWQQGARYEQYF.